This TCR beta chain came from a study of blood T cells in healthy people across ages. Findings and limits, study-wide: In older individuals, TCR beta diversity per million T cells was lower, falling roughly linearly with age. Both naive CD4+ cell counts and diversity were greater in long-lived donors than in aged donors. Unknown donor CMV status possibly confounded expanded clonotype changes.

This CDR3 has 15 amino acids. Germline V lookup: CDR1 MNHEY, CDR2 SMNVEV (reference sequence). V lost 5 bases, J lost 13 bases, and 10 bases stayed unmatched. Next came a second PCR, run for about 7 to 12 cycles, which used a sample-barcoded 5' primer along with a J-beta primer mix. A single record per CDR3 protein comes from TCRdb applying MiXCR to the 5' RACE reads. The sample includes about a million distinct CDR3 sequences, around 54% of them seen just once. Sample donors were healthy Caucasian individuals that came from Russia, aged about 6 to 100. In the case of this clonotype: Antigen: not known.

Sample: blood. The TCR was taken from a woman aged 60-75 years in good health. The chain joins TRBV27 to TRBJ2-4; 14 bases align to TRBD2. CDR3 loop: CASSPGTSGSREQYF. The CDR3 DNA reads TGTGCCAGCAGTCCGGGGACTAGCGGGAGTAGAGAGCAGTACTTC.